This TCR beta chain emerged from a study of T cells in women clearing cervical HPV infection. Study background: No precancer developed; the control's incident HPV16 infection cleared within 12 months.

The CDR3 is 15 residues long. Per germline, CDR1 LNHDA and CDR2 SQIVND (reference sequence). The germline V and J ends were trimmed by 6 bases and 4 bases, with 19 bases remaining between them. Profiling relied on immunoSEQ multiplex PCR, and the TCRdb table lists in-frame clones only, not all of them. Here the sample table reports around 15,000 clones. In regard to this clone: The read terminates 3 residues before the CDR3 end, so the remaining end is supplied by the germline J gene.

The chain recombines TRBV19 with TRBJ2-7; possible D gene TRBD2, 7 bases. This TCR was recovered from a woman aged 18 to 75 with a cervical HPV16 infection that either progressed to CIN3+ or cleared (not recorded which). The sequenced sample was blood buffy coat. CDR3 residues: CASSLKGGLRYEQYF. The sequenced part of the CDR3 DNA is TGTGCCAGTAGCCTAAAAGGGGGACTAAGGTACGAG.